This TCR beta chain came from a study of technical replicates of blood from a handful of donors. The assay was immunoSEQ multiplex PCR, and TCRdb's table has in-frame clones only and misses some. The sample lists roughly 80,000 clones, just over 90% occurring once. The sequenced sample was T cells isolated from PBMCs. The sequence derives from a human donor in good health.

CDR3 coding DNA: TGCGCCAGCAGCTTGGCCGGATTGCGGGGGAGCTCCTACGAGCAGTACTTC. Residues: CASSLAGLRGSSYEQYF. This rearrangement joins TRBV5-1 to TRBJ2-7; TRBD2 matches at 7 bases. J lost 0 bases, V lost 0 bases, and 9 bases had no gene match. This CDR3 has 17 amino acids. Germline V gene sequence: CDR1 SGHRS, CDR2 YFSETQ.